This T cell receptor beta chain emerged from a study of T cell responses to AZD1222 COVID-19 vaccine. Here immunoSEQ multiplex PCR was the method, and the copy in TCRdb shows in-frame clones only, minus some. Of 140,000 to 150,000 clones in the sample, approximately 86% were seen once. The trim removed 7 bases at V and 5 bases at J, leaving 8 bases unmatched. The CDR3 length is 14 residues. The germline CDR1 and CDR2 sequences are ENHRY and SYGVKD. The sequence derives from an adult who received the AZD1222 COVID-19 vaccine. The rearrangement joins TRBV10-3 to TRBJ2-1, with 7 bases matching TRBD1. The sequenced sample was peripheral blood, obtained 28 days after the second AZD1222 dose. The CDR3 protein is CAITTGTANNEQFF. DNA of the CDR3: TGTGCCATCACCACCGGGACAGCTAACAATGAGCAGTTCTTC.